The 19 T cell receptor beta chains given below trace back to one sample, sequenced in a study of human T cells and chemical hapten exposure. As for time point: pre-sensitization, week 0. Treatment: therapeutic diphenylcyclopropenone sensitization with weekly scalp DPC. TCRdb ran MiXCR on the RACE reads and lists one entry per CDR3 protein. The data hold 270,000 or so distinct CDR3 sequences, with approximately 7.5% observed a single time. The sample here was whole blood, taken in connection with sensitization to the hapten diphenylcyclopropenone (DPC). The receptors come from a young man with alopecia areata. Some clones in this sample may be carry-over from other donors' samples.

This clonotype was counted a few times. This chain uses TRBV12-3 or TRBV12-4 with TRBJ1-5; D is uncertain. Trimming pared 3 bases from V and 6 bases from J, leaving 9 bases between. The CDR3 spans 13 residues. This chain's CDR3 is CASSFGVGQPQHF. CDR3 nucleotides: TGTGCCAGCAGTTTCGGGGTAGGTCAGCCCCAGCATTTT.

V usage is TRBV12-5 and J usage is TRBJ2-3; D may be TRBD1 or TRBD2 (5 bases each). Germline V gives CDR1 LGHNT, CDR2 FRNRAP. There are 15 residues in the CDR3. V shed 3 bases and J shed 7 bases, with 17 bases lying between them. The CDR3 sequence: CASGFGTPSRNTQYF. CDR3 nucleotide sequence: TGTGCTAGTGGTTTCGGGACCCCCTCGCGAAATACGCAGTATTTT.

This clonotype was seen a few times. The chain has TRBV20-1 and TRBJ1-5; 8 positions match TRBD1. Germline CDR1 is DFQATT and CDR2 is SNEGSKA (reference sequence). V lost 6 bases and J lost 1; bases outside the gene matches: 5. The CDR3 extends over 14 amino acids. Written as DNA, the CDR3 is TGCAGTGCCCGGACAGGGCAAAGCAATCAGCCCCAGCATTTT. The encoded protein is CSARTGQSNQPQHF.

In this sample, this clonotype turned up a few times. This rearrangement joins TRBV7-2 to TRBJ1-1; D is unresolved. This CDR3 comprises 13 residues. The germline CDR1 and CDR2 sequences are SGHTA and FQGNSA. V shed 3 bases and J shed 3 bases, with 8 bases lying between them. The CDR3 sequence is CASSFLLHTEAFF. The DNA of the CDR3 is TGTGCCAGCAGCTTCCTCCTCCACACTGAAGCTTTCTTT.

V usage is TRBV7-9 and J usage is TRBJ2-2, with D possibly being TRBD2 (6 bases). Germline V gene data show CDR1 as SEHNR and CDR2 as FQNEAQ (reference sequence). This CDR3 contains 16 residues. The V end lost 4 bases, the J end lost 4 bases, and 16 bases lay between the germline ends. The CDR3 region is CASSSRDLSTTGELFF. The CDR3 region has the DNA TGTGCCAGCAGCTCCCGGGACTTATCCACCACCGGGGAGCTGTTTTTT.

This clonotype has ten or more counts. The chain uses TRBV12-3 or TRBV12-4 and TRBJ2-3; 9 positions match TRBD1. Trimming cost V 6 bases and J 4 bases; bases outside gene matches: 8. The CDR3 covers 15 residues. Here the CDR3 reads CASSPRDRVADTQYF. CDR3 DNA sequence: TGTGCCAGCAGCCCTCGGGACAGGGTTGCAGATACGCAGTATTTT.

The sample holds many counts of this clonotype. This chain joins TRBV7-9 and TRBJ2-5; a possible D gene is TRBD1 (6 bases). Trimming removed 7 bases at V and 5 bases at J, with 14 bases between. CDR1 is SEHNR, CDR2 FQNEAQ, per germline (reference sequence). The CDR3 totals 13 residues. CDR3 sequence (DNA): TGTGCCAGCACCCACAGGGCGGCCGAGACCCAGTACTTC. Protein product: CASTHRAAETQYF.

The sample holds many counts of this clonotype. The V and J genes are TRBV27 and TRBJ2-7; D not resolved. CDR1 and CDR2 (germline): MNHEY, SMNVEV (reference sequence). The ends were cut back, 2 bases at V and 3 bases at J, with 11 bases in the middle. This CDR3 comprises 14 residues. The CDR3: CASSLAENSYEQYF. Written as DNA, the CDR3 is TGTGCCAGCAGTTTAGCAGAAAACAGCTACGAGCAGTACTTC.

The chain uses TRBV6-6 and TRBJ1-3; 7 nucleotides agree with TRBD1. Germline-derived CDR1 and CDR2 are MNHNY and SVGAGI (reference sequence). The CDR3 has 14 residues. The ends lost 7 bases at V and 4 bases at J; junction bases unmatched: 7. Written as DNA, the CDR3 is TGTGCCAGCAAACAACAGGGGAGGGGAAACACCATATATTTT. It translates to CASKQQGRGNTIYF.

This rearrangement joins TRBV24-1 to TRBJ2-2; no definite D call. The CDR3 is 14 residues long. CDR1 is KGHDR and CDR2 is SFDVKD in the germline V gene. The V end was cut by 7 bases, the J end by 3 bases, with 11 bases between. The CDR3 loop reads CATSPDGDTGELFF. The CDR3, as DNA: TGTGCCACCAGCCCGGACGGCGACACCGGGGAGCTGTTTTTT.

This clonotype showed up many times. The chain joins TRBV6-2 or TRBV6-3 to TRBJ1-5; perhaps TRBD1 as D (6 bases). Per the germline V gene, CDR1 is MNHEY and CDR2 is SVGEGT. The V and J ends lost 6 bases and 3 bases respectively, with 15 bases between them. There are 15 residues in the CDR3. CDR3: CASRLIQGANQPQHF. The CDR3 DNA reads TGTGCCAGCAGACTTATACAGGGAGCCAATCAGCCCCAGCATTTT.

This sequence joins TRBV5-5 and TRBJ2-2; TRBD1 aligns across 7 bases. With V trimmed by 4 bases and J by 6 bases, 6 bases remained unmatched. Germline assignment: CDR1 SGHKS and CDR2 YYEKEE (reference sequence). The CDR3 is made up of 14 amino acids. The CDR3 DNA reads TGTGCCAGCAGCCTGGGACAGCACGCCGGGGAGCTGTTTTTT. Translation: CASSLGQHAGELFF. The entire variable domain, with the rest obtained from reference TRBV5-5 and TRBJ2-2, is as follows: DAGVTQSPTHLIKTRGQQVTLRCSPISGHKSVSWYQQVLGQGPQFIFQYYEKEERGRGNFPDRFSARQFPNYSSELNVNALLLGDSALYLCASSLGQHAGELFFGEGSRLTVL.

This rearrangement joins TRBV6-2 or TRBV6-3 to TRBJ2-3, with 9 nucleotides matching TRBD2. This CDR3 comprises 17 residues. J lost 3 bases, V lost 4 bases, and 11 bases had no gene match. The V gene's germline CDR1 is MNHEY and CDR2 SVGEGT. CDR3 in DNA: TGTGCCAGCAGTTTTTTGGCGCGGGGGGGCATTACAGATACGCAGTATTTT. It yields the protein CASSFLARGGITDTQYF.

This clonotype was seen more than once but under ten times. The CDR3 loop is CSVYREGLNWRNTEAFF. As DNA, the CDR3 is TGCAGCGTGTACCGAGAGGGCCTTAATTGGCGCAACACTGAAGCTTTCTTT. The rearrangement joins TRBV29-1 to TRBJ1-1, with no clear D. V was shortened by 6 bases and J by 2 bases, with 25 bases between the two germline ends. Germline assignment: CDR1 SQVTM and CDR2 ANQGSEA. This CDR3 has 17 amino acids.

The V call is TRBV12-3 or TRBV12-4, the J call TRBJ1-1; D ambiguous. There are 13 residues in the CDR3. V was clipped by 6 bases and J by 3 bases, with 11 bases between them. CDR3 loop: CASSPRQYTEAFF. The DNA of the CDR3 is TGTGCCAGCAGCCCCAGACAATACACTGAAGCTTTCTTT.

This clonotype was observed at least ten times. The V call is TRBV11-2, the J call TRBJ1-2, with D unresolved. Looked up from germline, CDR1 is SGHAT and CDR2 is FQNNGV. Deletions cut 0 bases from V and 5 bases from J, with 7 bases between. The length of the CDR3 is 13 residues. CDR3 sequence (DNA): TGTGCCAGCAGCTTAGACCCTTCTTATGGCTACACCTTC. This sequence encodes CASSLDPSYGYTF.

This clonotype was picked up many times. The chain carries TRBV7-9 and TRBJ1-6; TRBD1 is a possible D gene (5 bases). Trimming stripped 0 bases from V and 11 bases from J, with 11 bases between. Germline V CDR1 and CDR2: SEHNR, FQNEAQ (reference sequence). CDR3 length equals 14 residues. The CDR3 nucleotides are TGTGCCAGCAGCTTAGCTCAGGGCTACGCACCCCTCCACTTT. This encodes CASSLAQGYAPLHF.

This clonotype was recorded at least ten times. The chain combines TRBV12-3 or TRBV12-4 with TRBJ2-1, with a tentative D call TRBD1 (5 bases). The CDR3 runs 11 residues. Trimming left V 2 bases short and J 12 bases short, with 8 bases between. CDR3 amino acids: CASSLNQGQFF. The CDR3 nucleotides read TGTGCCAGCAGTTTAAATCAGGGGCAGTTCTTC.

This clonotype was recorded a few times. The chain joins TRBV7-9 to TRBJ1-2; 8 positions match TRBD1. Germline V CDR1 and CDR2: SEHNR, FQNEAQ (reference sequence). V dropped 4 bases and J dropped 2; count of bases not matched to a gene: 3. This CDR3 spans 14 amino acids. CDR3 loop: CASSSTGANYGYTF. The CDR3 region has the DNA TGTGCCAGCAGCTCGACAGGGGCCAACTATGGCTACACCTTC.